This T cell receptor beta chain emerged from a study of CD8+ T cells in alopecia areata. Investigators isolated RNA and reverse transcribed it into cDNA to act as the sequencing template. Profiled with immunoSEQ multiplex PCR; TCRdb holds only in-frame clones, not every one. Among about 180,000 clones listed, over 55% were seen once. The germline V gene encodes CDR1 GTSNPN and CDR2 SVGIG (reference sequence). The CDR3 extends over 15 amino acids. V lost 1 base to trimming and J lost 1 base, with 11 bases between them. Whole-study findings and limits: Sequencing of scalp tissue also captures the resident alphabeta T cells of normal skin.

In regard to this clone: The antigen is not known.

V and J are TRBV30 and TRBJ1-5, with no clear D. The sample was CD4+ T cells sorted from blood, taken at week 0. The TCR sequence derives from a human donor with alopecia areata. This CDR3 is CAWSAASRSNQPQHF. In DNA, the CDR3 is TGTGCCTGGAGTGCGGCCTCGAGGAGCAATCAGCCCCAGCATTTT.